What follows are 20 T cell receptor beta chains derived from one specimen sequenced in a study of PD-L1 blockade in urothelial cancer (dated by TCRdb to 2015 to 2018). The library was produced with the immunoSEQ multiplex PCR assay. TCRdb holds this immuneACCESS table with in-frame rearrangements only. Some clones are missing; in checked studies, unresolved V genes explain under half, and the rest has no known cause. Across this sample there are about 50,000 clones, with roughly 80% seen only once. The top ten constitute around 9.1% of the sample. Explained via the paper, the time point label denotes: peripheral blood 6 weeks after treatment start. The input for sequencing was PBMCs, taken around atezolizumab (anti-PD-L1) treatment. The source of these receptors is a man in his 70s with urothelial cancer.

The V gene is TRBV11-2, the J gene TRBJ2-5; TRBD1 aligns across 9 bases. The CDR3 sequence is 16 residues long. J was trimmed by 2 bases and V by 1 base; bases with no gene match: 5. Germline CDR1 is SGHAT and CDR2 is FQNNGV. As DNA, the CDR3 is TGTGCCAGCAGCTTAGGGGGACAGGGAAGGCAAGAGACCCAGTACTTC. Its protein product is CASSLGGQGRQETQYF.

This chain uses TRBV6-5 with TRBJ1-1; TRBD1 is a possible D gene (6 bases). Germline V CDR1 and CDR2: MNHEY, SVGAGI. CDR3 length: 15 residues. The V gene lost 5 bases and the J gene lost 3 bases, with 16 bases spanning the gap. CDR3 sequence (DNA): TGTGCCAGCAGTGCCCGGGGGGGCGAGGACACTGAAGCTTTCTTT. It is translated as CASSARGGEDTEAFF.

The V call is TRBV6-1, the J call TRBJ1-2, with TRBD1 identical over 10 bases. The CDR3 length is 14 residues. Germline V gene lookup returns CDR1 MNHNS and CDR2 SASEGT. V lost 7 bases to trimming and J lost 7 bases; unmatched junction nucleotides: 9. The CDR3 here is CASIPPTGGSGYTF. DNA of the CDR3: TGTGCCAGCATTCCACCGACAGGGGGCTCTGGCTACACCTTC.

This rearrangement joins TRBV29-1 to TRBJ2-3; tentatively, D is TRBD2 (6 bases). The CDR3 is 15 amino acids. V lost 6 bases and J 4 bases, leaving 20 bases between the germline ends. Germline V gene data show CDR1 as SQVTM and CDR2 as ANQGSEA. Here the CDR3 DNA reads TGCAGCGTCAACCCGGGACTTCAAATCGCAGATACGCAGTATTTT. Translation gives CSVNPGLQIADTQYF.

V and J are TRBV7-6 and TRBJ1-5; TRBD1 is a possible D gene (6 bases). The CDR3 has 14 amino acids. Between the trimmed V and J ends, which lost 4 bases and 5 bases, there was a span of 12 bases. Per germline, CDR1 SGHVS and CDR2 FNYEAQ. Written as DNA, the CDR3 is TGTGCCAGCAGCTCCGGGACAAGCTATCAGCCCCAGCATTTT. Amino acids: CASSSGTSYQPQHF.

The rearrangement links TRBV11-2 to TRBJ1-2, with D possibly matching TRBD1 (6 bases). V dropped 0 bases and J dropped 8 bases, with 13 bases sitting between them. CDR3 length: 14 amino acids. Germline V lookup: CDR1 SGHAT, CDR2 FQNNGV. The CDR3 protein is CASSLERDTRGYTF. The CDR3 nucleotides read TGTGCCAGCAGCTTAGAACGGGACACCCGGGGCTACACCTTC.

With respect to this clone: At the DNA level, this CDR3 is encoded by other sequences in the same sample as well. The CDR3 loop reads CASSPGTGGDEQYF. The CDR3 coding sequence is TGTGCCAGTAGCCCCGGGACAGGGGGGGACGAGCAGTACTTC. This chain uses TRBV19 with TRBJ2-7; 11 bases match TRBD1. Germline V gene data show CDR1 as LNHDA and CDR2 as SQIVND (reference sequence). The J segment lost 5 bases and the V segment lost 6 bases, leaving 6 bases of the junction unmatched. This CDR3 has 14 amino acids.

This clone was recorded a few times. The rearrangement uses TRBV19 and TRBJ1-5; D is perhaps TRBD1 (6 bases). The CDR3 is 14 residues long. The germline CDR1 and CDR2 sequences are LNHDA and SQIVND (reference sequence). Trimming took 6 bases from V and 0 from J, leaving 9 bases between them. CDR3 sequence reads: CASRGHDSNQPQHF. In nucleotides, the CDR3 is TGTGCCAGTAGGGGACACGATAGCAATCAGCCCCAGCATTTT.

In its sample, this clone was seen a few times. The chain joins TRBV6-5 to TRBJ2-1; D might be TRBD2 (6 bases). Germline CDR1 and CDR2: MNHEY and SVGAGI. Trimming removed 6 bases at V and 7 bases at J, with 13 bases between. CDR3 length: 13 amino acids. The CDR3: CASSLRLVNEQFF. In nucleotides, the CDR3 is TGTGCCAGCAGCCTAAGACTAGTGAATGAGCAGTTCTTC.

This chain links TRBV5-1 with TRBJ2-5; possibly TRBD2 for D (6 bases). Trimming stripped 0 bases from V and 7 bases from J, with 25 bases between. The CDR3 loop spans 18 amino acids. Germline assignment: CDR1 SGHRS and CDR2 YFSETQ. The CDR3 here is CASSLEGGGGATRGTQYF. The CDR3 DNA is TGCGCCAGCAGCTTGGAGGGCGGCGGAGGGGCCACCCGCGGGACCCAGTACTTC.

A few counts support this clone. V gene TRBV7-6 combines with J gene TRBJ2-2, with 7 nucleotides matching TRBD2. CDR3 length: 16 amino acids. Germline V gives CDR1 SGHVS, CDR2 FNYEAQ. The V segment lost 1 base and the J segment 1 base; nucleotides outside the gene matches: 3. CDR3 in amino acids: CASSLGLAVNTGELFF. The CDR3 coding sequence is TGTGCCAGCAGCTTAGGCCTAGCGGTGAACACCGGGGAGCTGTTTTTT.

This chain uses TRBV28 with TRBJ2-3; TRBD2 matches 12 bases. CDR1 is MDHEN, CDR2 SYDVKM, per germline. CDR3 length: 17 residues. V dropped 5 bases and J dropped 1; count of bases not matched to a gene: 7. The CDR3 coding sequence is TGTGCCAGCAGTACATCGACTAGCGGGAGTGGCACAGATACGCAGTATTTT. Amino acids: CASSTSTSGSGTDTQYF.

This clone has only a few counts. The chain uses TRBV5-8 and TRBJ1-1, with 7 bases matching TRBD1. This CDR3 is built from 15 residues. The germline gives CDR1 SGHTS, CDR2 YDEGEE. After removal of 4 bases from V and 0 bases from J, the junction contained 6 bases not matched to a gene. This CDR3 is CASSPTGEMNTEAFF. In nucleotides, the CDR3 is TGTGCCAGCAGCCCAACAGGGGAGATGAACACTGAAGCTTTCTTT.

V is TRBV6-1 and J is TRBJ2-7, with D uncertain. V lost 6 bases to trimming and J lost 7 bases, with 16 bases between them. The CDR3 is 13 residues long. Per the germline V gene, CDR1 is MNHNS and CDR2 is SASEGT. CDR3 coding DNA: TGTGCCAGCAGGATTTCCCAGGCTTGGGAGCAGTACTTC. Encoded protein: CASRISQAWEQYF.

V and J are TRBV27 and TRBJ1-5; TRBD1 matches at 8 bases. Germline V lookup: CDR1 MNHEY, CDR2 SMNVEV (reference sequence). The CDR3 has 14 residues. With 3 bases clipped from V and 5 bases from J, the junction kept 3 bases outside the gene matches. The CDR3 bases are TGTGCCAGCAGTTTGGGACAGGTGGATCAGCCCCAGCATTTT. It yields the protein CASSLGQVDQPQHF.

This clone was observed once. The rearrangement joins TRBV7-9 to TRBJ2-7, with TRBD1 identical over 7 bases. Per germline, CDR1 SEHNR and CDR2 FQNEAQ (reference sequence). This CDR3 contains 16 residues. After removal of 4 bases from V and 0 bases from J, the junction contained 9 bases not matched to a gene. The CDR3 nucleotides read TGTGCCAGCAGCTCTAAGGGGGCAGTTAGCTCCTACGAGCAGTACTTC. This gives the protein CASSSKGAVSSYEQYF.

In this sample, this clone turned up a few times. The chain joins TRBV5-1 to TRBJ2-1; 11 bases fit TRBD2. Germline values: CDR1 SGHRS, CDR2 YFSETQ. This CDR3 contains 18 residues. The trim removed 0 bases at V and 5 bases at J, leaving 10 bases unmatched. The CDR3 DNA sequence: TGCGCCAGCAGCTTGGTGGTTAGCGGGAGGGCCACTCACAATGAGCAGTTCTTC. Its translation: CASSLVVSGRATHNEQFF.

This chain joins TRBV29-1 and TRBJ2-1; D is ambiguous. This CDR3 comprises 14 residues. V lost 3 bases to trimming and J lost 0 bases, with 9 bases between them. CDR1 is SQVTM, CDR2 ANQGSEA, per germline. Here the CDR3 reads CSVDVPSSYNEQFF. In DNA form, the CDR3 reads TGCAGCGTTGACGTCCCGAGCTCCTACAATGAGCAGTTCTTC.

The V gene is TRBV9, the J gene TRBJ1-1, with 11 positions matching TRBD1. CDR3 length equals 18 residues. Per the germline V gene, CDR1 is SGDLS and CDR2 is YYNGEE. V shed 0 bases, J shed 1 base, and the junction held 8 bases outside the gene matches. The chain's CDR3 is CASSVVGTGGISNTEAFF. The CDR3, as DNA: TGTGCCAGCAGCGTAGTGGGGACAGGGGGGATATCGAACACTGAAGCTTTCTTT.

V is TRBV28 and J is TRBJ1-5; 7 bases are shared with TRBD1. The CDR3 extends over 15 amino acids. Germline V gene lookup returns CDR1 MDHEN and CDR2 SYDVKM. V shed 5 bases and J 5 bases; nucleotides not matched to a gene: 9. The CDR3: CASSPMGQRYQPQHF. In DNA form, the CDR3 reads TGTGCCAGCAGTCCTATGGGACAGCGTTATCAGCCCCAGCATTTT.